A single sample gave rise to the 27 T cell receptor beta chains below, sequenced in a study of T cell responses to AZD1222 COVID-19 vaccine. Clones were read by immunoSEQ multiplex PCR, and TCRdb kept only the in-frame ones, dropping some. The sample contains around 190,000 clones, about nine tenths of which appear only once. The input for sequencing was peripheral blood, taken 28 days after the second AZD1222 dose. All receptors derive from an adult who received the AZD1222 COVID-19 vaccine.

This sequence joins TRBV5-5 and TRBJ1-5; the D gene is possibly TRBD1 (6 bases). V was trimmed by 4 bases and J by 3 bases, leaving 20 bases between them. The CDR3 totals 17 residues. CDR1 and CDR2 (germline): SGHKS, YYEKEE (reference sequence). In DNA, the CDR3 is TGTGCCAGCAGCCCGGACAGTAGATTGCTCATCAATCAGCCCCAGCATTTT. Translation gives CASSPDSRLLINQPQHF.

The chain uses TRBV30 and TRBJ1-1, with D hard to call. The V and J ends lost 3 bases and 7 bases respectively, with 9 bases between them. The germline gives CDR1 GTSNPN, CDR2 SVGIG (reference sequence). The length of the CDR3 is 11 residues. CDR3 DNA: TGTGCCTGGAGACGGACTTTTGAAGCTTTCTTT. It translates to CAWRRTFEAFF.

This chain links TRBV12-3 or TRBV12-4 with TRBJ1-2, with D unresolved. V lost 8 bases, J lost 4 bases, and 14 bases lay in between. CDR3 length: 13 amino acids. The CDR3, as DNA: TGTGCCAGCTCCGCCCAGCTAGCCTATGGCTACACCTTC. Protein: CASSAQLAYGYTF.

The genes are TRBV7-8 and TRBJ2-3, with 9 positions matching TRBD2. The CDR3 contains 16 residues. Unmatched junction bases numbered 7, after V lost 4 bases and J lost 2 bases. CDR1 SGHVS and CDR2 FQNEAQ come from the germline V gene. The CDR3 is CASSSHIAGDTDTQYF. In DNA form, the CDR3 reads TGTGCCAGCAGCTCACACATAGCGGGAGACACAGATACGCAGTATTTT. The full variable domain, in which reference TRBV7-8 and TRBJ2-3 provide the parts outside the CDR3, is GAGVSQSPRYKVAKRGQDVALRCDPISGHVSLFWYQQALGQGPEFLTYFQNEAQLDKSGLPSDRFFAERPEGSVSTLKIQRTQQEDSAVYLCASSSHIAGDTDTQYFGPGTRLTVL.

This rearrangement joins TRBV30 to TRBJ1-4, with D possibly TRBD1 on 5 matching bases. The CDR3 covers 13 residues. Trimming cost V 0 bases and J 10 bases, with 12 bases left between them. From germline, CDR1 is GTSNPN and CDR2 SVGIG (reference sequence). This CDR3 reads CAWSVPAGGKLFF. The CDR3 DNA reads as TGTGCCTGGAGTGTACCCGCGGGGGGAAAACTGTTTTTT. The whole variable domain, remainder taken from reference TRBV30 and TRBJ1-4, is SQTIHQWPATLVQPVGSPLSLECTVEGTSNPNLYWYRQAAGRGLQLLFYSVGIGQISSEVPQNLSASRPQDRQFILSSKKLLLSDSGFYLCAWSVPAGGKLFFGSGTQLSVL.

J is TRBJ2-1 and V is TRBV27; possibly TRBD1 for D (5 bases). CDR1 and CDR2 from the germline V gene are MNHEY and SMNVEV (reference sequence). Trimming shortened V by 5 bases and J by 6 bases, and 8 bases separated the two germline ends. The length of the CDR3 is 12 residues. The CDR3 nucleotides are TGTGCCAGCAGTCAGGGCTCCAATGAGCAGTTCTTC. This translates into CASSQGSNEQFF.

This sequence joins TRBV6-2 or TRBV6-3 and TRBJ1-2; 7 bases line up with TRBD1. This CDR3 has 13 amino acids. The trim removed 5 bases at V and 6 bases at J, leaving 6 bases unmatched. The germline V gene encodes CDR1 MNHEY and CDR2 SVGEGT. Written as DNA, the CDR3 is TGTGCCAGCAGTCAGACAGGGAGGAATGGCTACACCTTC. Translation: CASSQTGRNGYTF.

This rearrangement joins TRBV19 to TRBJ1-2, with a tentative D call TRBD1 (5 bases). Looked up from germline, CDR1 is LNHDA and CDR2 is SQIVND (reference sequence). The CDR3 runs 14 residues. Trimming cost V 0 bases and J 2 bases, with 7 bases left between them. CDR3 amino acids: CASSIDRDNYGYTF. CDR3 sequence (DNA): TGTGCCAGTAGTATAGACCGGGACAACTATGGCTACACCTTC.

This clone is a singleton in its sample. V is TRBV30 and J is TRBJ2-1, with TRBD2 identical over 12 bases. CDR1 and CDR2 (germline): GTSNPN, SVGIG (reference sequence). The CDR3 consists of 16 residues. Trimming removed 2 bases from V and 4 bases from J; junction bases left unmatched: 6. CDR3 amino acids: CAWSTSGRTIYNEQFF. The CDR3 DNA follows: TGTGCCTGGAGTACTAGCGGGAGGACTATTTACAATGAGCAGTTCTTC.

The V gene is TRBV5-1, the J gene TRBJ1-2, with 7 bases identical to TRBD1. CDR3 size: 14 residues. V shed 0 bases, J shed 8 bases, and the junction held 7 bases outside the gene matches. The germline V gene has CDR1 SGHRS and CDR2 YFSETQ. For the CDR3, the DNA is TGCGCCAGCAGCTTGGCCGGCACAGGGGTAGGCTACACCTTC. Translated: CASSLAGTGVGYTF.

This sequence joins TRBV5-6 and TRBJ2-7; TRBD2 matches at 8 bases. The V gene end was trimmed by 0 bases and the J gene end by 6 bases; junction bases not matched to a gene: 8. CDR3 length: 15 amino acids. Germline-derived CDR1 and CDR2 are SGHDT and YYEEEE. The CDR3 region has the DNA TGTGCCAGCAGCTTGGCCGGTAGCGGGGTACCCGAGCAGTACTTC. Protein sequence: CASSLAGSGVPEQYF.

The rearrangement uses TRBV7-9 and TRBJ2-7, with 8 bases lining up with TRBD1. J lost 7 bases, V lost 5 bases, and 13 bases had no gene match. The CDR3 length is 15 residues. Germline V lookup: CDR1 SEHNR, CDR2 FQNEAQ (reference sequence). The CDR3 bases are TGTGCCAGCAGCCTCGGACAGGGCAGCCTACGGGAGCAGTACTTC. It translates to CASSLGQGSLREQYF.

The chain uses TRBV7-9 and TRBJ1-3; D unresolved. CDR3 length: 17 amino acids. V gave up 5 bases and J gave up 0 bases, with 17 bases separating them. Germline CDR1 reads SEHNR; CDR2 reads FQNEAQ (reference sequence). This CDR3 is CASSRRTVVNSGNTIYF. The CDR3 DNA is TGTGCCAGCAGCCGACGGACGGTTGTCAACTCTGGAAACACCATATATTTT.

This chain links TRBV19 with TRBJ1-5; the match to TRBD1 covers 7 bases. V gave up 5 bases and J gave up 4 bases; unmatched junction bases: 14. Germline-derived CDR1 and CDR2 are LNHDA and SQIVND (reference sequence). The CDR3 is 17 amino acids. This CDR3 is CASSARQGVKINQPQHF. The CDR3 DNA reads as TGTGCCAGTAGTGCCAGACAGGGTGTGAAAATTAATCAGCCCCAGCATTTT.

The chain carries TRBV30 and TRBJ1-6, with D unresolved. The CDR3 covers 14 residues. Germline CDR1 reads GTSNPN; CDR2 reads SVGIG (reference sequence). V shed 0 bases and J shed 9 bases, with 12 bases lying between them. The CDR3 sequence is CAWSVLGNGSPLHF. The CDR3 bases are TGTGCCTGGAGTGTTTTGGGTAACGGTTCACCCCTCCACTTT.

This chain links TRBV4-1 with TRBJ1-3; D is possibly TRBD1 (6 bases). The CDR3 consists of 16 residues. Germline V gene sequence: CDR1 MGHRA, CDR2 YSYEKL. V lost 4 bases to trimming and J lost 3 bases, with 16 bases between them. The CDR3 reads CASSPQGGTFGNTIYF. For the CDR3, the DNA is TGCGCCAGCAGCCCTCAAGGGGGTACTTTTGGAAACACCATATATTTT.

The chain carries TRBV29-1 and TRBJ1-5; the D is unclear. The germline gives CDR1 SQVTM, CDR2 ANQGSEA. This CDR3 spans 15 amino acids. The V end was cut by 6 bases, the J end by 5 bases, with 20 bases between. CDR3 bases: TGCAGCGTGTCAAAGGACGGGATAGGTGATCAGCCCCAGCATTTT. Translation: CSVSKDGIGDQPQHF.

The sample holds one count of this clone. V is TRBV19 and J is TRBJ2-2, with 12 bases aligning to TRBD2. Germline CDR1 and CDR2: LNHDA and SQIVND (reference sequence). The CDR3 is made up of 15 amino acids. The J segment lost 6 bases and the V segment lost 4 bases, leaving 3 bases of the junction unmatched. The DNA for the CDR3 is TGTGCCAGTAGTACACTAGCGGGGGGTTCCGGGGAGCTGTTTTTT. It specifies CASSTLAGGSGELFF.

The CDR3 nucleotides read TGTGCCAGCAGCCTCCGGGGGTCATATAGCAATCAGCCCCAGCATTTT. The encoded protein is CASSLRGSYSNQPQHF. The chain recombines TRBV5-8 with TRBJ1-5; tentatively, D is TRBD1 (5 bases). The V end lost 4 bases, the J end lost 0 bases, and 14 bases lay between the germline ends. CDR1 is SGHTS and CDR2 is YDEGEE in the germline V gene. The CDR3 totals 16 residues. Variable domain in full (rest from reference TRBV5-8 and TRBJ1-5): EAGVTQSPTHLIKTRGQQATLRCSPISGHTSVYWYQQALGLGLQFLLWYDEGEERNRGNFPPRFSGRQFPNYSSELNVNALELEDSALYLCASSLRGSYSNQPQHFGDGTRLSIL.

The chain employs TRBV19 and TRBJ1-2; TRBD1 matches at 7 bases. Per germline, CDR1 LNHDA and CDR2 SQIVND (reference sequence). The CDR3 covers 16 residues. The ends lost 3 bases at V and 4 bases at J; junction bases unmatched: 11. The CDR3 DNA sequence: TGTGCCAGTAGTATCTGGGCGGACAGGACACCCTATGGCTACACCTTC. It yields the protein CASSIWADRTPYGYTF. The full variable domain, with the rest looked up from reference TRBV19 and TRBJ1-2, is DGGITQSPKYLFRKEGQNVTLSCEQNLNHDAMYWYRQDPGQGLRLIYYSQIVNDFQKGDIAEGYSVSREKKESFPLTVTSAQKNPTAFYLCASSIWADRTPYGYTFGSGTRLTVV.

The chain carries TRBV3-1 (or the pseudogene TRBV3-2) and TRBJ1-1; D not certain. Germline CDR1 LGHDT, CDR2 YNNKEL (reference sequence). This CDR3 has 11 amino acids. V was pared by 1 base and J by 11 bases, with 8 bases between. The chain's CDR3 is CASSQGEAAFF. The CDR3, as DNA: TGTGCCAGCAGCCAAGGGGAGGCGGCTTTCTTT.

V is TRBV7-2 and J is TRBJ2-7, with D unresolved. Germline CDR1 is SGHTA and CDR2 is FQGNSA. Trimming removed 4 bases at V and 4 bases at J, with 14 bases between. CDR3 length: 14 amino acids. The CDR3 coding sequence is TGTGCCAGCAGCTCTTACCGTGGAGAATACGAGCAGTACTTC. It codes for CASSSYRGEYEQYF. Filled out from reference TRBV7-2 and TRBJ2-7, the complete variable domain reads GAGVSQSPSNKVTEKGKDVELRCDPISGHTALYWYRQSLGQGLEFLIYFQGNSAPDKSGLPSDRFSAERTGGSVSTLTIQRTQQEDSAVYLCASSSYRGEYEQYFGPGTRLTVT.

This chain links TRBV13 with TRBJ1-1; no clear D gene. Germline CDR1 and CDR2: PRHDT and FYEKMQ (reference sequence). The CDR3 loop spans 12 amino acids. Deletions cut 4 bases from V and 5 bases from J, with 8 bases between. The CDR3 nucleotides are TGTGCCAGCAGCTCCGCGGAAACTGAAGCTTTCTTT. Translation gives CASSSAETEAFF.

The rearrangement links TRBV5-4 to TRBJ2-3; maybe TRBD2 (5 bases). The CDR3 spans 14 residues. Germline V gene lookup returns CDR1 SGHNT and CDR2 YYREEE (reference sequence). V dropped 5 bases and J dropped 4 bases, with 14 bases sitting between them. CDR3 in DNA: TGTGCCAGCAGTCGGGTGCCAGCGGCAGATACGCAGTATTTT. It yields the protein CASSRVPAADTQYF.

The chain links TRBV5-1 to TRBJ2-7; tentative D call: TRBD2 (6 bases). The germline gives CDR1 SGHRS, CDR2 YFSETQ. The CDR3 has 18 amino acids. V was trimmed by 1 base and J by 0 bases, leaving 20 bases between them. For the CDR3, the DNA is TGCGCCAGCAGCTTGCGTAGCGGATTAACCCGAGTCTCCTACGAGCAGTACTTC. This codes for CASSLRSGLTRVSYEQYF.

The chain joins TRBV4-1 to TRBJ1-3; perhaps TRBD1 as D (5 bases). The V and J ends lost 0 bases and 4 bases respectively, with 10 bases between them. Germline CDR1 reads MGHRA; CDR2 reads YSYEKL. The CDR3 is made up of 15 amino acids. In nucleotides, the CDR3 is TGCGCCAGCAGCCAAGATGCGACAGAAGGAAACACCATATATTTT. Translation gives CASSQDATEGNTIYF.

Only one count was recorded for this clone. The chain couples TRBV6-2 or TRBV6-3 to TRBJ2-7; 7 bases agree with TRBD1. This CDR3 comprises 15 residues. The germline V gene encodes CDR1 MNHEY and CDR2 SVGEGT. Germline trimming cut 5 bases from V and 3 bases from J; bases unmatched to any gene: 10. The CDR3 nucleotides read TGTGCCAGCAGTACGCGCCGGGACAGTGACTACGAGCAGTACTTC. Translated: CASSTRRDSDYEQYF.